Shown below are 7 T cell receptor beta chains from a single sample sequenced in a study of Tregs in tolerant kidney transplant recipients (dated by TCRdb to between 2019 and 2020). Library preparation used the immunoSEQ multiplex PCR assay. In its TCRdb copy, this immuneACCESS table keeps in-frame sequences only and misses some clones. Where compared with another copy, unresolved V genes explain less than half of these, and the others have no known cause. This sample has some 100,000 clones in its table, and around 91% of those were observed once. Roughly 0.63% of the sample lies in the top ten. Sequencing was performed on CD4+ T cells from blood. Receptor source: a human donor in good health.

The chain has TRBV29-1 and TRBJ2-1, with 10 nucleotides matching TRBD2. CDR1 is SQVTM, CDR2 ANQGSEA, per germline. V lost 2 bases and J lost 2; bases outside the gene matches: 0. CDR3 length: 14 amino acids. This CDR3 is CSVETSGAYNEQFF. CDR3 nucleotides: TGCAGCGTTGAAACTAGCGGGGCCTACAATGAGCAGTTCTTC.

As for this clone: Different DNA sequences within this sample yield the same CDR3. The CDR3 DNA sequence: TGTGCCAGCTCACCGTCTCAGAACACTGAAGCTTTCTTT. The encoded protein is CASSPSQNTEAFF. The rearrangement uses TRBV18 and TRBJ1-1; D remains unclear. The length of the CDR3 is 13 residues. CDR1 is KGHSH and CDR2 is LQKENI in the germline V gene. V gave up 3 bases and J gave up 1 base, with 6 bases separating them.

The chain carries TRBV5-5 and TRBJ1-6; no clear D. Germline CDR1 is SGHKS and CDR2 is YYEKEE (reference sequence). This CDR3 has 15 amino acids. Trimming took off 4 bases at V and 0 bases at J, with 8 bases between the two ends. DNA for the CDR3: TGTGCCAGCAGCCCCCGGTACTCCTATAATTCACCCCTCCACTTT. Its translation: CASSPRYSYNSPLHF.

The chain recombines TRBV15 with TRBJ2-5; D is possibly TRBD1 or TRBD2 (5 bases each). The CDR3 consists of 15 residues. V dropped 0 bases and J dropped 4 bases, with 12 bases sitting between them. Germline assignment: CDR1 LNHNV and CDR2 YYDKDF (reference sequence). The CDR3 DNA reads TGTGCCACCAGCAGAGATTTGGCAGGGAGAGAGACCCAGTACTTC. Protein product: CATSRDLAGRETQYF.

This clone was detected once. CDR3 bases: TGTGCCAGCAGCGTATCCCCTAGGCCTCCGGGCCCCTACGAGCAGTACTTC. Amino acid sequence: CASSVSPRPPGPYEQYF. The rearrangement uses TRBV9 and TRBJ2-7; D not certain. V was trimmed by 1 base and J by 2 bases, leaving 19 bases between them. This CDR3 contains 17 residues. Germline V CDR1 and CDR2: SGDLS, YYNGEE.

The rearrangement links TRBV25-1 to TRBJ1-2, with D possibly matching TRBD1 (5 bases). Germline V gives CDR1 MGHDK, CDR2 SYGVNS. Trimming removed 2 bases at V and 8 bases at J, with 18 bases between. This CDR3 is 15 amino acids long. The CDR3 region has the DNA TGTGCCAGCAGTGAAAGCGGGACGCAGGGTGAGGGCTACACCTTC. It translates to CASSESGTQGEGYTF.

The DNA for the CDR3 is TGCGCCAGCAGCTCGGGACAGGGGGTTTTGTATGGCTACACCTTC. The encoded protein is CASSSGQGVLYGYTF. V gene TRBV5-1 combines with J gene TRBJ1-2, with 11 nucleotides matching TRBD1. CDR3 length equals 15 residues. V was pared by 3 bases and J by 5 bases, with 6 bases of the junction left unmatched. CDR1 and CDR2 from the germline V gene are SGHRS and YFSETQ.